A selection of T cell receptor beta chains follows, all from one sample in a study of cytomegalovirus exposure and HLA in healthy donors. Profiling relied on immunoSEQ multiplex PCR, and the TCRdb table lists in-frame clones only, not all of them. Of more than 150,000 clones detected, 80% to 85% appear once; the ten largest clones hold approximately 2.9%. The sample taken for sequencing was PBMCs. These receptors came from a woman younger than 30 in good health and CMV-seropositive. Both conserved end residues are part of each CDR3. The order of the fields is clone size, J gene, D gene, V gene, CDR3 DNA, CDR3 protein. A D gene is named only where the DNA matches it firmly. Not every row has a clone size; where given, it reads once, few, many or a size class.

abundance: -
j_gene: TRBJ1-1
d_gene: -
v_gene: TRBV18
CDR3nt: TGTGCCAGCACGCAGGGGTACACTGAAGCTTTCTTT
CDR3aa: CASTQGYTEAFF

abundance: few
j_gene: TRBJ1-5
d_gene: -
v_gene: TRBV10-3
CDR3nt: TGTGCCATCAGCACCCAGGGGATCAATCAGCCCCAGCATTTT
CDR3aa: CAISTQGINQPQHF

abundance: -
j_gene: TRBJ2-1
d_gene: -
v_gene: TRBV27
CDR3nt: TGTGCCAGCAGTCCTCGAGGGAGTTCCTACAATGAGCAGTTCTTC
CDR3aa: CASSPRGSSYNEQFF

abundance: -
j_gene: TRBJ1-2
d_gene: -
v_gene: TRBV19
CDR3nt: TGTGCCAGTAGAGAGACAGTAGGTTTCTTC
CDR3aa: CASRETVGFF

abundance: -
j_gene: TRBJ2-1
d_gene: TRBD2
v_gene: TRBV19
CDR3nt: TGTGCCAGTAGTAGCCCCGGGGGGAGCTCCTACAATGAGCAGTTCTTC
CDR3aa: CASSSPGGSSYNEQFF

abundance: -
j_gene: TRBJ2-5
d_gene: -
v_gene: TRBV15
CDR3nt: TGTGCCACCAGAAAATTGGGCCCAATTCAAGAGACCCAGTACTTC
CDR3aa: CATRKLGPIQETQYF

abundance: -
j_gene: TRBJ2-7
d_gene: TRBD1
v_gene: TRBV5-5
CDR3nt: TGTGCCAGCACCCCGGGACAGGGGTTGTGGGAGCAGTACTTC
CDR3aa: CASTPGQGLWEQYF

abundance: -
j_gene: TRBJ2-2
d_gene: -
v_gene: TRBV5-5
CDR3nt: TGTGCCAGCAGCGATCAGTGGGGCCGGGAGCTGTTTTTT
CDR3aa: CASSDQWGRELFF

abundance: -
j_gene: TRBJ1-5
d_gene: -
v_gene: TRBV5-6
CDR3nt: TGTGCCAGCATCCCGGGGGAGGGGGATAGCAATCAGCCCCAGCATTTT
CDR3aa: CASIPGEGDSNQPQHF

abundance: -
j_gene: TRBJ2-7
d_gene: -
v_gene: TRBV5-4
CDR3nt: TGTGCCAGCAGCTTGGCAGGGAATCGCGAGCAGTACTTC
CDR3aa: CASSLAGNREQYF

abundance: -
j_gene: TRBJ2-7
d_gene: TRBD1
v_gene: TRBV5-4
CDR3nt: TGTGCCAGCAGCCAAGCCGGGACAGGAGGCTACGAGCAGTACTTC
CDR3aa: CASSQAGTGGYEQYF

abundance: -
j_gene: TRBJ1-1
d_gene: -
v_gene: TRBV5-4
CDR3nt: TGTGCCAGCAGCTTCGACAGCGTGAACACTGAAGCTTTCTTT
CDR3aa: CASSFDSVNTEAFF

abundance: -
j_gene: TRBJ1-5
d_gene: -
v_gene: TRBV6-1
CDR3nt: TGTGCCAGCAGTGAAGCGGGGCAGCAGAATCAGCCCCAGCATTTT
CDR3aa: CASSEAGQQNQPQHF

abundance: -
j_gene: TRBJ2-2
d_gene: TRBD2
v_gene: TRBV29-1
CDR3nt: TGCAGCGTCTTACTGGGAGGGGTACGGGAGCTGTTTTTT
CDR3aa: CSVLLGGVRELFF

abundance: once
j_gene: TRBJ2-7
d_gene: TRBD1
v_gene: TRBV10-3
CDR3nt: TGTGCCGTGGGACAGGGAAGCTACGAGCAGTACTTC
CDR3aa: CAVGQGSYEQYF

abundance: -
j_gene: TRBJ1-5
d_gene: -
v_gene: TRBV2
CDR3nt: TGTGCCAGCAGCTTGGGGGGGGGAGTTCAGCCCCAGCATTTT
CDR3aa: CASSLGGGVQPQHF

abundance: -
j_gene: TRBJ2-5
d_gene: TRBD2
v_gene: TRBV6-5
CDR3nt: TGTGCCAGCAGGGGACTAGCGGGGGGAGAGACCCAGTACTTC
CDR3aa: CASRGLAGGETQYF

abundance: -
j_gene: TRBJ2-1
d_gene: -
v_gene: TRBV7-9
CDR3nt: TGTGCCAGCAGCCGAACGCAGGGGAGTGAGCAGTTCTTC
CDR3aa: CASSRTQGSEQFF

abundance: -
j_gene: TRBJ1-2
d_gene: -
v_gene: TRBV4-3
CDR3nt: TGCGCCAGCAGCCAAGACGTTTCGGCGGGAGGGGTTCCTCATGGCTACACCTTC
CDR3aa: CASSQDVSAGGVPHGYTF